This paragraph reports one TCR beta chain. The data were obtained in a study of control samples from healthy donors and cancer patients. Here immunoSEQ multiplex PCR was the method, and the copy in TCRdb shows in-frame clones only, minus some. The sample holds about 78,000 clones, approximately 91% seen once. Deletions cut 0 bases from V and 2 bases from J, with 12 bases between. Germline CDR1 is MGHRA and CDR2 is YSYEKL. The length of the CDR3 is 16 residues. Material: blood. The chain uses TRBV4-1 and TRBJ2-3, with TRBD2 as a possible D gene (6 bases). This sequence originates from an older woman in good health. The CDR3 protein is CASSQDQSGLTDTQYF. The CDR3 nucleotides read TGCGCCAGCAGCCAAGATCAAAGCGGGCTCACAGATACGCAGTATTTT.